Following are 5 T cell receptor beta chains from one sample sequenced in a study of OX40 agonist ivuxolimab in advanced cancers. Clones were read by immunoSEQ multiplex PCR, and TCRdb kept only the in-frame ones, dropping some. The sample holds 35,000 to 50,000 clones, 65% to 85% seen once. The specimen was CD4+ or CD8+ T cells sorted from blood, collected in a trial of the OX40 agonist ivuxolimab. The source is an adult with an advanced solid tumor such as melanoma, head and neck, liver or kidney cancer.

This clone appeared once. The J gene is TRBJ1-5, the V gene TRBV7-2; 7 bases align to TRBD1. J lost 7 bases, V lost 1 base, and 4 bases had no gene match. The germline CDR1 and CDR2 sequences are SGHTA and FQGNSA. This CDR3 comprises 14 residues. CDR3 DNA sequence: TGTGCCAGCAGCTTAGAGACAGGGCGACAGCCCCAGCATTTT. Protein: CASSLETGRQPQHF.

The chain joins TRBV5-1 to TRBJ2-3; 12 positions agree with TRBD2. CDR1 and CDR2 (germline): SGHRS, YFSETQ. This CDR3 region has 16 residues. With V trimmed by 4 bases and J by 3 bases, 6 bases remained unmatched. The CDR3 region has the DNA TGCGCCAGCAGCCCATGGACTAGCGGGATGACAGATACGCAGTATTTT. Protein: CASSPWTSGMTDTQYF.

This sequence joins TRBV4-3 and TRBJ2-5; 10 bases agree with TRBD2. The J call may be in error: the DNA end matches TRBJ2-7 better. From germline, CDR1 is LGHNA and CDR2 YSLEER. The CDR3 loop spans 15 amino acids. In nucleotides, the CDR3 is TGCGCCAGCAGCCCGATTGGACTAGCGGTCTCCGAGCAGTACTTC. It is translated as CASSPIGLAVSEQYF.

This clone has a single count. This chain connects TRBV19 to TRBJ2-1, with TRBD1 matching 9 bases. CDR1 and CDR2 from the germline V gene are LNHDA and SQIVND (reference sequence). The CDR3 extends over 16 amino acids. The junction had 10 bases not matched to a gene; V was cut back by 3 bases and J by 7 bases. CDR3 coding DNA: TGTGCCAGTAGTATCTTTCTCCGACAGGGGGGAAATGAGCAGTTCTTC. This codes for CASSIFLRQGGNEQFF.

This chain joins TRBV7-8 and TRBJ1-4; 7 positions agree with TRBD1. Germline CDR1 SGHVS, CDR2 FQNEAQ. Trimming removed 5 bases from V and 6 bases from J; junction bases left unmatched: 9. The CDR3 has 15 amino acids. CDR3 nucleotide sequence: TGTGCCAGCAGCCCTACTGACAGGGAGGATGAAAAACTGTTTTTT. This sequence encodes CASSPTDREDEKLFF.